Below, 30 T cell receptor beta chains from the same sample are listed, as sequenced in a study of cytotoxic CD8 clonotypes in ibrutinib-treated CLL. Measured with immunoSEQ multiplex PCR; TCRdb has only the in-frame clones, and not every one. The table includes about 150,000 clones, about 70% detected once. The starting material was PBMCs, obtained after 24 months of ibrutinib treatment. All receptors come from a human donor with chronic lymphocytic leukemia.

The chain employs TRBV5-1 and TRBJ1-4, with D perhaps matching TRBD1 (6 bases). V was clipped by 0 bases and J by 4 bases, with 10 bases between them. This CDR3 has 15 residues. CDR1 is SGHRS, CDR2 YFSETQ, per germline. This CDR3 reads CASSLVGGLNEKLFF. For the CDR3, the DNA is TGCGCCAGCAGCTTGGTAGGGGGACTTAATGAAAAACTGTTTTTT. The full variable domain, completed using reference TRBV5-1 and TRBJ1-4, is KAGVTQTPRYLIKTRGQQVTLSCSPISGHRSVSWYQQTPGQGLQFLFEYFSETQRNKGNFPGRFSGRQFSNSRSEMNVSTLELGDSALYLCASSLVGGLNEKLFFGSGTQLSVL.

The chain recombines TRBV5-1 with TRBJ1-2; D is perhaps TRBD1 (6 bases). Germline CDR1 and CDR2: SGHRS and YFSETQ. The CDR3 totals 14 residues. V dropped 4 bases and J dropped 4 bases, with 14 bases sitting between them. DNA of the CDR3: TGCGCCAGCAGCCCCGGACAGTTTCTCTATGGCTACACCTTC. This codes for CASSPGQFLYGYTF.

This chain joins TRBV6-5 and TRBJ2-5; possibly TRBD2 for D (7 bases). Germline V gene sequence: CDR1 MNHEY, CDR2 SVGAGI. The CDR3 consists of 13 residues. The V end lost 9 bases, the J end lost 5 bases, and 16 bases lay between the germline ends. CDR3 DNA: TGTGCCAGTTGGCGGGGGCCCAGGGAGACCCAGTACTTC. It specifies CASWRGPRETQYF.

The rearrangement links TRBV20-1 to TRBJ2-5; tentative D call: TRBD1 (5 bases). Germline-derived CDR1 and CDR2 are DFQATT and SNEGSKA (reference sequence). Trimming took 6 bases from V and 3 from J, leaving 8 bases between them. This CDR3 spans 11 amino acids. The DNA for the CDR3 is TGCAGTGCAGGGGCGGAAGAGACCCAGTACTTC. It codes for CSAGAEETQYF.

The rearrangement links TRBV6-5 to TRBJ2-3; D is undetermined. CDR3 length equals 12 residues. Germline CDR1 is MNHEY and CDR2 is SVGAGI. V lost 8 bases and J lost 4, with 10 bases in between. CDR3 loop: CASRLTPDTQYF. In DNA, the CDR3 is TGTGCCAGCCGCCTAACCCCAGATACGCAGTATTTT.

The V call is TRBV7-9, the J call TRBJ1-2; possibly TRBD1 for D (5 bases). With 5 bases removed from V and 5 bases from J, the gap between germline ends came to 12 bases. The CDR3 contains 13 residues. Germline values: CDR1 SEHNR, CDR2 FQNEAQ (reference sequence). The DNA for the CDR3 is TGTGCCAGCAGCCCCTGGGGGAGTTATGGCTACACCTTC. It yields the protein CASSPWGSYGYTF.

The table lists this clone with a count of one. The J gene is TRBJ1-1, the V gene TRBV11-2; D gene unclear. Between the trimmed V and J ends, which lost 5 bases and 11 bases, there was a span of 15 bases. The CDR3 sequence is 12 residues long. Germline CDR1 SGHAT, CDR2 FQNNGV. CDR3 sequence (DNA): TGTGCCAGCAGCCACGCCGGGGTAGGGGCTTTCTTT. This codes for CASSHAGVGAFF.

The CDR3 is CASSVGSGGQETQYF. CDR3 nucleotides: TGTGCCAGCTCCGTGGGGAGCGGGGGACAAGAGACCCAGTACTTC. The gene calls are TRBV18 and TRBJ2-5; the match to TRBD2 covers 8 bases. This CDR3 is 15 amino acids long. V dropped 6 bases and J dropped 2; count of bases not matched to a gene: 8. CDR1 and CDR2 (germline): KGHSH, LQKENI.

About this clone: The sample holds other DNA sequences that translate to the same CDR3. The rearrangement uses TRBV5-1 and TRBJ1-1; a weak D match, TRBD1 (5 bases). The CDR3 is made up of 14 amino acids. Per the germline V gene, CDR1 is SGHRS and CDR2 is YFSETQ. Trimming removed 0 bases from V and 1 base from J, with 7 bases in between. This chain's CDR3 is CASSLGGPNTEAFF. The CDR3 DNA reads TGCGCCAGCAGCTTGGGGGGACCGAACACTGAAGCTTTCTTT.

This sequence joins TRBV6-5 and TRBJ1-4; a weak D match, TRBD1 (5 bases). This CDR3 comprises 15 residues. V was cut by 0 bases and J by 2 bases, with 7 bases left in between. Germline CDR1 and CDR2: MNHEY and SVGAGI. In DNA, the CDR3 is TGTGCCAGCAGTTACTCGGGACCGACTAATGAAAAACTGTTTTTT. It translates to CASSYSGPTNEKLFF.

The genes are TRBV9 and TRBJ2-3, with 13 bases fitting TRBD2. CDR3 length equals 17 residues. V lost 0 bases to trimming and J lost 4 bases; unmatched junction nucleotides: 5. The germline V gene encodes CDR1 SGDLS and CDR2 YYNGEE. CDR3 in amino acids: CASSVGELAGGPDTQYF. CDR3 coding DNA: TGTGCCAGCAGCGTAGGGGAACTAGCGGGAGGGCCAGATACGCAGTATTTT. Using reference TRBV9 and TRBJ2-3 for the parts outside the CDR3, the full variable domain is DSGVTQTPKHLITATGQRVTLRCSPRSGDLSVYWYQQSLDQGLQFLIQYYNGEERAKGNILERFSAQQFPDLHSELNLSSLELGDSALYFCASSVGELAGGPDTQYFGPGTRLTVL.

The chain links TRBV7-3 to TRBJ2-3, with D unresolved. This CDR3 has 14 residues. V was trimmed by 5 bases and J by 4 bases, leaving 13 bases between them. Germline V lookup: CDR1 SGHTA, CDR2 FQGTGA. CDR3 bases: TGTGCCAGCAGCCCCTTGGGGTTTTCAGATACGCAGTATTTT. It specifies CASSPLGFSDTQYF.

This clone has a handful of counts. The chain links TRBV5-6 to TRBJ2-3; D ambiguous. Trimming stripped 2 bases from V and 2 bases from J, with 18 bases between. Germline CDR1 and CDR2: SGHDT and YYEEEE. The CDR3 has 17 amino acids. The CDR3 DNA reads TGTGCCAGCAGCTTCTACCTCCTAGTGGCCTCCACAGATACGCAGTATTTT. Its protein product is CASSFYLLVASTDTQYF. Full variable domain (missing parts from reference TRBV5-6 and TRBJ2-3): DAGVTQSPTHLIKTRGQQVTLRCSPKSGHDTVSWYQQALGQGPQFIFQYYEEEERQRGNFPDRFSGHQFPNYSSELNVNALLLGDSALYLCASSFYLLVASTDTQYFGPGTRLTVL.

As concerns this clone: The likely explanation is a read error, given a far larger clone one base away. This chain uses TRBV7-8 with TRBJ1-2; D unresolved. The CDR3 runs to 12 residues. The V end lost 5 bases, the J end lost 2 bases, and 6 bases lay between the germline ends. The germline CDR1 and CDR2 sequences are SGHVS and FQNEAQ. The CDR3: CASSPNNYGYTF. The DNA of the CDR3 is TGTGCCAGCAGCCCCAACAACTATGGCTACACCTTC.

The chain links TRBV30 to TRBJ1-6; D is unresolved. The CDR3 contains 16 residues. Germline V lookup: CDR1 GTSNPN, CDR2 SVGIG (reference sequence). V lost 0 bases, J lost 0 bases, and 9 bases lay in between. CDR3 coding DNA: TGTGCCTGGAGTGTACCAGGCCGCTCCTATAATTCACCCCTCCACTTT. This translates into CAWSVPGRSYNSPLHF.

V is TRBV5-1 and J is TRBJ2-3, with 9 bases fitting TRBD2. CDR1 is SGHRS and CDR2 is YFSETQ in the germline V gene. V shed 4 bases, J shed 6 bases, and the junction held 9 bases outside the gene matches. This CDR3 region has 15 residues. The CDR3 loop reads CASSGSGSFSDTQYF. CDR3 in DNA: TGCGCCAGCAGCGGTAGCGGGAGCTTTTCCGATACGCAGTATTTT.

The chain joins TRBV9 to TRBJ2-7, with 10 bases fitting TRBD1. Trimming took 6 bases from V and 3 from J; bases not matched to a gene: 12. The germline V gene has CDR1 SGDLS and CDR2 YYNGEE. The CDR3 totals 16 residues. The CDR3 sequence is CASTTLGGQGFYEQYF. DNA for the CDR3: TGTGCCAGCACCACATTAGGGGGACAGGGGTTCTACGAGCAGTACTTC.

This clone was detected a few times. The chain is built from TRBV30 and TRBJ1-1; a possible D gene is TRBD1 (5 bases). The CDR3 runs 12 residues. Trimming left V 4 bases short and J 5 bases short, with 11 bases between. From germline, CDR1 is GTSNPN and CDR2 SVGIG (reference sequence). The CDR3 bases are TGTGCCTGGACAGGGAGTGGGACTGAAGCTTTCTTT. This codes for CAWTGSGTEAFF.

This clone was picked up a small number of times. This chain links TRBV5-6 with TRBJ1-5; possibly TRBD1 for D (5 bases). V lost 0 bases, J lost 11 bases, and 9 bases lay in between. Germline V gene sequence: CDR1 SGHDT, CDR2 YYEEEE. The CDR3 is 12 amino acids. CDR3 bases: TGTGCCAGCAGCTTGGCCGACAGTTCCCAGCATTTT. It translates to CASSLADSSQHF.

CDR3 region: CASSLLEGNYGYTF. As DNA, the CDR3 is TGTGCCAGCAGCTTATTGGAGGGAAACTATGGCTACACCTTC. This chain joins TRBV7-8 and TRBJ1-2; D is undetermined. Trimming took off 2 bases at V and 2 bases at J, with 9 bases between the two ends. There are 14 residues in the CDR3. Looked up from germline, CDR1 is SGHVS and CDR2 is FQNEAQ.

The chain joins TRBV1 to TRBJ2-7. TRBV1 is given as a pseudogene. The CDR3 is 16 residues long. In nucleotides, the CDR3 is TGCACCAGCAGCCGCCCCGGGAGGAAGGGGGCGGGGGAGCAGTACTTC. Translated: CTSSRPGRKGAGEQYF.

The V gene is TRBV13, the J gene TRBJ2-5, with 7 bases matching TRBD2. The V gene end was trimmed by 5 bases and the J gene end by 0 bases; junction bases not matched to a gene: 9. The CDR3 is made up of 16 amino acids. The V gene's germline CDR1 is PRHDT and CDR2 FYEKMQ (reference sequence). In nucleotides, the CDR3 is TGTGCCAGCAGCCCCGATTCTGGGACTAACCAAGAGACCCAGTACTTC. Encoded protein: CASSPDSGTNQETQYF.

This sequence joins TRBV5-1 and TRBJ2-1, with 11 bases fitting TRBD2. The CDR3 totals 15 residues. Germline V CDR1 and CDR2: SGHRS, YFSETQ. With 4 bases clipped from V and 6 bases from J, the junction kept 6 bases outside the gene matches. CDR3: CASSPRLAGPNEQFF. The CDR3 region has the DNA TGCGCCAGCAGCCCAAGACTAGCGGGGCCCAATGAGCAGTTCTTC. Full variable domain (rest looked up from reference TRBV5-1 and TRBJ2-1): KAGVTQTPRYLIKTRGQQVTLSCSPISGHRSVSWYQQTPGQGLQFLFEYFSETQRNKGNFPGRFSGRQFSNSRSEMNVSTLELGDSALYLCASSPRLAGPNEQFFGPGTRLTVL.

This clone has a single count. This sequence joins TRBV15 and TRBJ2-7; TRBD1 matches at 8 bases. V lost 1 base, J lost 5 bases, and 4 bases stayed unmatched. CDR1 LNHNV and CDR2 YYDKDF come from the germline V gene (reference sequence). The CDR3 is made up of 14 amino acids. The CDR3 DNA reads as TGTGCCACCAGCAGAGGGACAGGGAGTCACGAGCAGTACTTC. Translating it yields CATSRGTGSHEQYF.

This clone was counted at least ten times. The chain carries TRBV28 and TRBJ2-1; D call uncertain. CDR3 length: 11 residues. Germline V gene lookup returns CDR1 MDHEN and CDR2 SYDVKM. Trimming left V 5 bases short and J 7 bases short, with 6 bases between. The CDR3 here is CASSRWNEQFF. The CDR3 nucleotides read TGTGCCAGCAGTCGGTGGAATGAGCAGTTCTTC.

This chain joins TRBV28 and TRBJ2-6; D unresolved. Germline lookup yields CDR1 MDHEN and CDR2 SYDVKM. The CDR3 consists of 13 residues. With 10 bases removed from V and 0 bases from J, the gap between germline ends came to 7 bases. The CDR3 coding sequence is TGTGCCACCAACCTCTCTGGGGCCAACGTCCTGACTTTC. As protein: CATNLSGANVLTF. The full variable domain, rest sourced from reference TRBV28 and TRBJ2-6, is DVKVTQSSRYLVKRTGEKVFLECVQDMDHENMFWYRQDPGLGLRLIYFSYDVKMKEKGDIPEGYSVSREKKERFSLILESASTNQTSMYLCATNLSGANVLTFGAGSRLTVL.

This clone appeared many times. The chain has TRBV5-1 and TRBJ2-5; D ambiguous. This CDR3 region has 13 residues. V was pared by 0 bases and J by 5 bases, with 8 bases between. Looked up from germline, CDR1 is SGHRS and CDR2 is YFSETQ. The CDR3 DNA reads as TGCGCCAGCAGCTTGGCCTGGGGTGAGACCCAGTACTTC. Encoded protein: CASSLAWGETQYF.

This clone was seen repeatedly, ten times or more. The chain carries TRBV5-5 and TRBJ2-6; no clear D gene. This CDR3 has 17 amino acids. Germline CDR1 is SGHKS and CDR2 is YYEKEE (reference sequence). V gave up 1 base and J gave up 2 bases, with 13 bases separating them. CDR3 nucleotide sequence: TGTGCCAGCAGCTTGTGGCAGACCGGCCCTGGGGCCAACGTCCTGACTTTC. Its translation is CASSLWQTGPGANVLTF.

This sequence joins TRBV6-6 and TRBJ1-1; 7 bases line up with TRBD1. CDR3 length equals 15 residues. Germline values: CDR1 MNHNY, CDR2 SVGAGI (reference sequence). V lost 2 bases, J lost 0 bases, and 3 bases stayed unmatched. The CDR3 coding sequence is TGTGCCAGCAGTTACCTCCAGGGGGTGAACACTGAAGCTTTCTTT. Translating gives CASSYLQGVNTEAFF.

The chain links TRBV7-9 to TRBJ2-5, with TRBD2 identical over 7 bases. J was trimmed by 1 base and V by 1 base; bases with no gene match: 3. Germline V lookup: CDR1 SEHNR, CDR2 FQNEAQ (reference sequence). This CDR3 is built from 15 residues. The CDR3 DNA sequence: TGTGCCAGCAGCTTAGGGCGGGAGACCCAAGAGACCCAGTACTTC. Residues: CASSLGRETQETQYF.